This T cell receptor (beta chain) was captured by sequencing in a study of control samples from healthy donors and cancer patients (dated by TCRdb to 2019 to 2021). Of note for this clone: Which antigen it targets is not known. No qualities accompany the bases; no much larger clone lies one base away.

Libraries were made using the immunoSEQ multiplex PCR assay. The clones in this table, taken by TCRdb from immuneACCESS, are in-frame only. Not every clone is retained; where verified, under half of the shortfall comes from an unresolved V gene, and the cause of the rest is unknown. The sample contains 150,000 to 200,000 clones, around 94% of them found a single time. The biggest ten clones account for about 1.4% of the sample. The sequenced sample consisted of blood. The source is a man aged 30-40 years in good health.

The CDR3 protein: CASSSAGYEQYF. The bases read TGCGCCAGCAGCTCGGCCGGCTACGAGCAGTACTTC. The rearranged segments are TRBV5-1 and TRBJ2-7, with the D segment identity uncertain. V is reduced by 3 bases and J by 3 bases, leaving a spacing of 7 bases between them. The cysteine opens and the phenylalanine closes a CDR3 of 12 amino acids. Of the read, only the CDR3 DNA is kept; its 36 bases are in frame from base 1. The germline V gene provides CDR1 SGHRS and CDR2 YFSETQ.